These 2 T cell receptor beta chains were all obtained from the same sample, sequenced in a study of CD8 T cells in ankylosing spondylitis. Each CDR3 protein gets one entry after TCRdb re-called the 5' RACE reads with MiXCR. The sample shows a few hundred thousand distinct CDR3 sequences, 15% to 25% of them seen only once. The sequencing input was blood, either unsorted or a sorted T cell fraction (not recorded which). All receptors come from a male donor with ankylosing spondylitis or in good health (not recorded which).

J is TRBJ2-1 and V is TRBV5-1; TRBD2 matches at 10 bases. This CDR3 region has 16 residues. Germline CDR1 SGHRS, CDR2 YFSETQ. The ends lost 3 bases at V and 5 bases at J; junction bases unmatched: 8. CDR3 protein: CASSWTSGSNHNEQFF. In DNA, the CDR3 is TGCGCCAGCAGCTGGACTAGCGGTTCAAACCACAATGAGCAGTTCTTC.

This clonotype was counted many times. The chain couples TRBV10-2 to TRBJ2-2, with 9 bases that match TRBD1. With 6 bases clipped from V and 2 bases from J, the junction kept 1 base outside the gene matches. The CDR3 runs to 14 residues. Germline CDR1 and CDR2: WSHSY and SAAADI. The DNA of the CDR3 is TGCGCCAGCAGGGACAGGGGTAACACCGGGGAGCTGTTTTTT. The encoded protein is CASRDRGNTGELFF.